Below are 17 T cell receptor beta chains sequenced from a single sample in a study of long-term antiretroviral therapy in people with HIV. Survey-level immunoSEQ v3.0 assays were run. The repertoire was sequenced with immunoSEQ multiplex PCR; TCRdb's copy has only in-frame clones and lacks some. The top ten clones hold 3.6% of a sample with 35,000 to 45,000 clones, around 94% of them seen once. The sample in question was unsorted PBMCs, obtained 4.1 years after starting antiretroviral therapy. The receptors come from a woman between 50 and 59 years old with HIV.

The chain uses TRBV2 and TRBJ2-5; 9 nucleotides agree with TRBD1. Trimming removed 6 bases from V and 5 bases from J; junction bases left unmatched: 7. This CDR3 comprises 14 residues. Germline V gives CDR1 SNHLY, CDR2 FYNNEI. DNA of the CDR3: TGTGCCAGCAGAGTACAGGGGGCTCGGGAGACCCAGTACTTC. It translates to CASRVQGARETQYF.

The gene calls are TRBV25-1 and TRBJ1-2; a possible D gene is TRBD1 (6 bases). The CDR3 totals 17 residues. The ends were cut back, 5 bases at V and 2 bases at J, with 21 bases in the middle. Germline V gene lookup returns CDR1 MGHDK and CDR2 SYGVNS. The CDR3 DNA reads as TGTGCCAGCAGTAAGGGGGACCAGGAGGAGGCAAACTATGGCTACACCTTC. Amino acids: CASSKGDQEEANYGYTF.

This sequence joins TRBV5-4 and TRBJ2-5, with TRBD1 matching 8 bases. Germline V gives CDR1 SGHNT, CDR2 YYREEE (reference sequence). This CDR3 region has 15 residues. After removal of 2 bases from V and 2 bases from J, the junction contained 5 bases not matched to a gene. CDR3 loop: CASSFADRGQETQYF. DNA for the CDR3: TGTGCCAGCAGCTTTGCCGACAGGGGTCAAGAGACCCAGTACTTC.

Here the CDR3 DNA reads TGTGCCAGCAGCAAAAGAAGGTACAATGAGCAGTTCTTC. Translating gives CASSKRRYNEQFF. This chain links TRBV21-1 with TRBJ2-1. TRBV21-1 represents a pseudogene. The CDR3 runs to 13 residues.

The chain combines TRBV5-6 with TRBJ2-2, with D possibly being TRBD1 (6 bases). This CDR3 has 14 residues. V lost 3 bases and J lost 5, with 11 bases in between. Germline CDR1 is SGHDT and CDR2 is YYEEEE. The chain's CDR3 is CASSSTGITGELFF. CDR3 nucleotide sequence: TGTGCCAGCAGCTCCACAGGGATTACCGGGGAGCTGTTTTTT.

J is TRBJ2-1 and V is TRBV5-1; perhaps TRBD2 as D (6 bases). V was shortened by 2 bases and J by 9 bases, with 18 bases between the two germline ends. Germline V lookup: CDR1 SGHRS, CDR2 YFSETQ. The CDR3 has 15 amino acids. Here the CDR3 reads CASSFQGPGEGEQFF. CDR3 DNA: TGCGCCAGCAGCTTCCAGGGCCCGGGAGAGGGTGAGCAGTTCTTC. Together with reference TRBV5-1 and TRBJ2-1, the CDR3 gives the full variable domain: KAGVTQTPRYLIKTRGQQVTLSCSPISGHRSVSWYQQTPGQGLQFLFEYFSETQRNKGNFPGRFSGRQFSNSRSEMNVSTLELGDSALYLCASSFQGPGEGEQFFGPGTRLTVL.

Details on this clone: At one end, the junction sequence differs from germline, possibly due to a read error. CDR3 protein: CASREGQGAWGEKLFF. DNA for the CDR3: TGTGCCAGCAGGGAAGGCCAGGGGGCTTGGGGTGAAAAACTGTTTTTT. The chain has TRBV6-1 and TRBJ1-4, with TRBD1 matching over 8 bases. The CDR3 extends over 16 amino acids. CDR1 is MNHNS and CDR2 is SASEGT in the germline V gene.

V and J are TRBV12-5 and TRBJ1-1, with D possibly matching TRBD1 (5 bases). V shed 5 bases and J shed 4 bases, with 14 bases lying between them. The CDR3 runs 14 residues. The germline gives CDR1 LGHNT, CDR2 FRNRAP. DNA of the CDR3: TGTGCTAGTGGTCCCACGCCGGGGGGCACTGAAGCTTTCTTT. Encoded protein: CASGPTPGGTEAFF.

The table lists this clone with a count of one. The chain carries TRBV5-5 and TRBJ1-3; 7 nucleotides line up with TRBD1. The CDR3 spans 15 residues. V trimming: 0 bases; J trimming: 4 bases; junction bases outside the gene matches: 4. Germline-derived CDR1 and CDR2 are SGHKS and YYEKEE (reference sequence). This CDR3 reads CASSLGQGVGNTIYF. The CDR3 nucleotides read TGTGCCAGCAGCTTGGGCCAGGGGGTCGGAAACACCATATATTTT.

V and J are TRBV11-2 and TRBJ1-4; D is unclear. CDR1 is SGHAT and CDR2 is FQNNGV in the germline V gene. The ends were cut back, 5 bases at V and 8 bases at J, with 21 bases in the middle. This CDR3 region has 16 residues. The CDR3 reads CASSRHRYEVKEKLFF. The CDR3 DNA reads as TGTGCCAGCAGCCGACACCGGTACGAAGTGAAGGAAAAACTGTTTTTT.

This chain uses TRBV7-2 with TRBJ1-5, with TRBD1 identical over 7 bases. The CDR3 has 15 residues. Germline CDR1 SGHTA, CDR2 FQGNSA. Germline trimming cut 2 bases from V and 4 bases from J; bases unmatched to any gene: 5. The CDR3 nucleotides read TGTGCCAGCAGCTTAATGGGACAGCCAAATCAGCCCCAGCATTTT. Its protein product is CASSLMGQPNQPQHF.

The chain has TRBV19 and TRBJ1-6; tentative D call: TRBD1 (5 bases). CDR1 and CDR2 (germline): LNHDA, SQIVND (reference sequence). CDR3 length: 16 residues. The V and J ends lost 6 bases and 2 bases respectively, with 14 bases between them. CDR3 region: CASRQDKAAYNSPLHF. The CDR3 DNA reads as TGTGCCAGTAGGCAGGACAAGGCCGCCTATAATTCACCCCTCCACTTT.

The rearrangement links TRBV9 to TRBJ1-4, with D possibly matching TRBD1 (5 bases). Between the trimmed V and J ends, which lost 4 bases and 7 bases, there was a span of 11 bases. This CDR3 region has 13 residues. Germline V gene data show CDR1 as SGDLS and CDR2 as YYNGEE. CDR3 nucleotide sequence: TGTGCCAGCAGCACAGGCAATCGTGAAAAACTGTTTTTT. It codes for CASSTGNREKLFF.

The gene calls are TRBV10-3 and TRBJ2-3, with D tentatively TRBD2 (6 bases). There are 16 residues in the CDR3. Trimming removed 2 bases from V and 4 bases from J, with 16 bases in between. Germline assignment: CDR1 ENHRY and CDR2 SYGVKD. The CDR3: CAISERGTLSADTQYF. In DNA, the CDR3 is TGTGCCATCAGTGAGCGGGGGACCTTGAGCGCAGATACGCAGTATTTT.

The chain links TRBV9 to TRBJ2-1; tentative D call: TRBD1 (6 bases). The CDR3 has 18 residues. CDR1 is SGDLS, CDR2 YYNGEE, per germline. The ends were cut back, 1 base at V and 5 bases at J, with 22 bases in the middle. CDR3 residues: CASSVHGAGALGDNEQFF. CDR3 DNA: TGTGCCAGCAGCGTACACGGGGCAGGGGCGTTAGGGGACAATGAGCAGTTCTTC.

This clone was observed a single time. V usage is TRBV6-1 and J usage is TRBJ1-1; 11 bases match TRBD1. With 6 bases clipped from V and 9 bases from J, the junction kept 12 bases outside the gene matches. The CDR3 is 15 amino acids. Per the germline V gene, CDR1 is MNHNS and CDR2 is SASEGT. The CDR3 spells CASSRLSGQGVQAFF. As DNA, the CDR3 is TGTGCCAGCAGCCGACTGTCGGGACAGGGGGTTCAAGCTTTCTTT.

The J gene is TRBJ2-7, the V gene TRBV7-8, with 8 bases that match TRBD1. The junction had 12 bases not matched to a gene; V was cut back by 5 bases and J by 3 bases. Germline V gene data show CDR1 as SGHVS and CDR2 as FQNEAQ. This CDR3 region has 16 residues. CDR3: CASSPRAAGGIYEQYF. The CDR3 DNA follows: TGTGCCAGCAGCCCTCGGGCGGCAGGGGGCATCTACGAGCAGTACTTC.